This T cell receptor (beta chain) was sequenced in a study of cytomegalovirus exposure and HLA in healthy donors. PCR amplification relied on 60 Vbeta primers (plus 13 Jbeta primers). Under the authors' procedure: Later work found 80 million or so unique TCR beta chains, with some 11 million shared. Assay: immunoSEQ multiplex PCR; the TCRdb copy retains only in-frame clones and omits some. V, J and clone size derive from that table, while D and trimming were established from the DNA sequence. In the table there are 120,000 or so clones, more than 75% of which are singletons. While unrecorded immune exposures were likely, the donors were nominally healthy when sampled. This CDR3 comprises 16 residues. Trimming removed 4 bases at V and 2 bases at J, with 15 bases between. The V gene's germline CDR1 is SGHRS and CDR2 YFSETQ.

This clonotype originated in a man aged 30 to 45 in good health and CMV-seropositive. J is TRBJ2-2 and V is TRBV5-1; tentative D call: TRBD2 (6 bases). The sequenced material came from PBMCs. Here the CDR3 DNA reads TGCGCCAGCAGCCTCGGGACTTCTCAAAACACCGGGGAGCTGTTTTTT. Protein: CASSLGTSQNTGELFF.